Listed below are T cell receptor beta chains from one sample, sequenced in a study of blood T cell repertoires in COVID-19. Sequencing was performed with immunoSEQ multiplex PCR; in TCRdb, only in-frame clones are kept and a portion is missing. The sample includes more than 250,000 clones, approximately 90% of them seen just once. Source material: PBMCs or T cells enriched from blood (not recorded which). These receptors were obtained from a woman in her 40s who had recovered from COVID-19. CDR3s include the opening cysteine and the closing phenylalanine or tryptophan. The order of the fields is D gene, V gene, CDR3 length, J gene, clone size, CDR3 DNA, CDR3 protein. D genes are given only for firm matches. Clone size is given for some rows only: seen once, a few or many times, or a class if the clone is expanded.

TRBD1	TRBV6-5	14	TRBJ1-6	NA	TGTGCCAGCATTCTCGGACAGGGCCGTTCACCCCTCCACTTT	CASILGQGRSPLHF
TRBD2	TRBV11-2	15	TRBJ2-3	NA	TGTGCCAGCAGCTTATTGGGCGGGAGCGCAGATACGCAGTATTTT	CASSLLGGSADTQYF
TRBD1	TRBV6-5	15	TRBJ2-7	NA	TGTGCCAGCAGAGCAGGACAGGGCATACCGTACGAGCAGTACTTC	CASRAGQGIPYEQYF
TRBD2	TRBV10-3	14	TRBJ2-1	NA	TGTGCCATCAGTGGAACAGCGGGAGGGAATGAGCAGTTCTTC	CAISGTAGGNEQFF
NA	TRBV7-9	15	TRBJ1-4	NA	TGTGCCAGCAGCTTAGGCGGGTGGTTGGGTGAAAAACTGTTTTTT	CASSLGGWLGEKLFF
NA	TRBV7-8	15	TRBJ1-2	NA	TGTGCCAGCACCCCCAGCGGGGCCGCTAACTATGGCTACACCTTC	CASTPSGAANYGYTF
NA	TRBV6-2/TRBV6-3	11	TRBJ1-2	NA	TGTGCCAGCAGTTTCGGTCGCGGCTACACCTTC	CASSFGRGYTF
TRBD1	TRBV28	16	TRBJ1-1	NA	TGTGCCAGCAGTTTTGAGACAGGGAAGGTCAACACTGAAGCTTTCTTT	CASSFETGKVNTEAFF
TRBD2	TRBV28	16	TRBJ2-1	NA	TGTGCCAGCAGTTCCGGACTAGCGGGAGTGTTTTATGAGCAGTTCTTC	CASSSGLAGVFYEQFF
TRBD2	TRBV19	16	TRBJ2-5	once	TGTGCCAGTAGTATAGGGGGAGCGGGAGCTGGAGAGACCCAGTACTTC	CASSIGGAGAGETQYF
NA	TRBV5-1	15	TRBJ1-4	once	TGCGCCAGCAGCTCCTCGGGGAATTCTAATGAAAAACTGTTTTTT	CASSSSGNSNEKLFF
TRBD1	TRBV7-2	16	TRBJ2-4	NA	TGTGCCAGCAGCTTAGGGACAGGGGGCGGGCAAAACATTCAGTACTTC	CASSLGTGGGQNIQYF
TRBD2	TRBV10-2	16	TRBJ2-1	NA	TGCGCCAGCAGATCGACTAGCGGGGGCTCCTACAATGAGCAGTTCTTC	CASRSTSGGSYNEQFF
NA	TRBV11-2	16	TRBJ2-7	NA	TGTGCCAGCAGCCCCAAGTCGGGGGACGGTCCATACGAGCAGTACTTC	CASSPKSGDGPYEQYF
NA	TRBV18	12	TRBJ2-2	NA	TGTGCCAGCTCAGCGCGGGCCGGGGAGCTGTTTTTT	CASSARAGELFF